Included here is one T cell receptor (beta chain) sequence, with context. This sample is part of a study of blood T cell repertoires in COVID-19. Whole-study context: The origin of the acute and convalescent COVID-19 samples was the United States, Italy and Spain.

Cohorts were determined from participant-reported clinical history. The V gene lost 2 bases and the J gene lost 5 bases, with 16 bases spanning the gap. Per the germline V gene, CDR1 is SGHDT and CDR2 is YYEEEE. The CDR3 consists of 15 residues. In the authors' methods: It was from reference gene primer amplification that nucleated cell counts were estimated. Generated by immunoSEQ multiplex PCR, the TCRdb table keeps only in-frame clones and is missing some. The V and J calls and clone size were taken over from that table, and D and trimming were inferred from the DNA. The table has approximately 400,000 clones, about 88% seen once.

The sequence was collected from a woman aged 18 to 35 who had recovered from COVID-19. The chain links TRBV5-6 to TRBJ1-2, with a possible D match to TRBD1 (6 bases). Material: PBMCs or T cells enriched from blood (not recorded which). CDR3: CASSFGPGQSYGYTF. The DNA for the CDR3 is TGTGCCAGCAGCTTTGGCCCCGGACAGTCTTATGGCTACACCTTC.